The next 26 T cell receptor beta chains were all read from a single sample in a study of beta chain features in type 1 diabetes. Overall study findings and caveats: Moderate but significant shortening of TCRB CDR3s was recorded in all four CD4+ subsets from Type 1 diabetes patients.

The sequenced template was cDNA made from the entire isolated RNA. Assay: immunoSEQ multiplex PCR; the TCRdb copy retains only in-frame clones and omits some. The sample has 25,000 to 30,000 clones, around three fifths seen once. The antigens of these receptors remain unknown. The sequencing input was Tregs from blood. These receptors were taken from a woman aged 25-40 years with type 1 diabetes.

This clone has just a few counts. V and J are TRBV11-2 and TRBJ2-7; 9 bases agree with TRBD1. Unmatched junction bases numbered 9, after V lost 5 bases and J lost 4 bases. Germline loops: CDR1 SGHAT, CDR2 FQNNGV. The CDR3 runs 15 residues. CDR3 loop: CASSTPGQGPYEQYF. The DNA of the CDR3 is TGTGCCAGCAGCACACCGGGACAGGGCCCTTACGAGCAGTACTTC.

The chain has TRBV28 and TRBJ2-1; possibly TRBD2 for D (5 bases). CDR1 and CDR2 (germline): MDHEN, SYDVKM. Trimming shortened V by 5 bases and J by 0 bases, and 11 bases separated the two germline ends. This CDR3 has 15 amino acids. CDR3 DNA: TGTGCCAGCAGTCCGGACTTAAGCTCCTACAATGAGCAGTTCTTC. It codes for CASSPDLSSYNEQFF.

By proportion, this clone is medium-sized (0.01 to 0.1%). This chain uses TRBV7-9 with TRBJ1-3; D not certain. Germline assignment: CDR1 SEHNR and CDR2 FQNEAQ (reference sequence). The V gene lost 3 bases and the J gene lost 0 bases, with 9 bases spanning the gap. The CDR3 is 15 residues long. CDR3 loop: CASSLTQSSGNTIYF. CDR3 DNA sequence: TGTGCCAGCAGCTTGACACAGAGCTCTGGAAACACCATATATTTT.

The genes are TRBV29-1 and TRBJ1-2; TRBD1 matches 8 bases. After removal of 6 bases from V and 2 bases from J, the junction contained 5 bases not matched to a gene. This CDR3 contains 13 residues. Germline loops: CDR1 SQVTM, CDR2 ANQGSEA. The CDR3 DNA reads TGCAGCGTGGACAGGGTCCCAAACTATGGCTACACCTTC. This sequence encodes CSVDRVPNYGYTF.

The chain carries TRBV6-5 and TRBJ2-2; D ambiguous. The CDR3 has 15 amino acids. CDR1 and CDR2 from the germline V gene are MNHEY and SVGAGI. Between the trimmed V and J ends, which lost 0 bases and 6 bases, there was a span of 11 bases. The CDR3 DNA sequence: TGTGCCAGCAGTTACTCGTCGCAGGCTGCCGGGGAGCTGTTTTTT. Its translation: CASSYSSQAAGELFF.

The chain employs TRBV5-1 and TRBJ2-5, with 8 nucleotides matching TRBD2. J was trimmed by 4 bases and V by 1 base; bases with no gene match: 3. Germline CDR1 and CDR2: SGHRS and YFSETQ. The CDR3 runs to 14 residues. This CDR3 is CASSLKTSGETQYF. The CDR3, as DNA: TGCGCCAGCAGCTTGAAAACTAGCGGAGAGACCCAGTACTTC. Filled out from reference TRBV5-1 and TRBJ2-5, the complete variable domain reads KAGVTQTPRYLIKTRGQQVTLSCSPISGHRSVSWYQQTPGQGLQFLFEYFSETQRNKGNFPGRFSGRQFSNSRSEMNVSTLELGDSALYLCASSLKTSGETQYFGPGTRLLVL.

The chain combines TRBV10-3 with TRBJ1-2; tentatively, D is TRBD1 (5 bases). Per the germline V gene, CDR1 is ENHRY and CDR2 is SYGVKD. This CDR3 has 14 amino acids. The V gene lost 7 bases and the J gene lost 6 bases, with 18 bases spanning the gap. CDR3: CAITPVGGNDGYTF. CDR3 bases: TGTGCCATCACCCCCGTCGGGGGGAATGATGGCTACACCTTC.

V gene TRBV5-1 combines with J gene TRBJ2-7, with 11 bases identical to TRBD2. V was clipped by 0 bases and J by 3 bases; unmatched bases: 2. The CDR3 loop spans 15 amino acids. Germline CDR1 and CDR2: SGHRS and YFSETQ. CDR3 sequence: CASSLELAGVYEQYF. CDR3 in DNA: TGCGCCAGCAGCTTGGAACTAGCGGGGGTCTACGAGCAGTACTTC.

The V gene is TRBV7-9, the J gene TRBJ2-1; D is undetermined. Deletions cut 3 bases from V and 6 bases from J, with 9 bases between. The CDR3 has 13 residues. Germline lookup yields CDR1 SEHNR and CDR2 FQNEAQ (reference sequence). The CDR3 region has the DNA TGTGCCAGCAGCTTTCCTAGAGGCAATGAGCAGTTCTTC. This translates into CASSFPRGNEQFF.

The gene calls are TRBV10-3 and TRBJ2-5, with D unclear. Trimming left V 4 bases short and J 2 bases short, with 5 bases between. Germline loops: CDR1 ENHRY, CDR2 SYGVKD. There are 12 residues in the CDR3. CDR3 sequence (DNA): TGTGCCATCAGTGGCGTGCAAGAGACCCAGTACTTC. Amino acids: CAISGVQETQYF.

The chain employs TRBV28 and TRBJ2-1, with D perhaps TRBD1 (5 bases). Trimming left V 7 bases short and J 2 bases short, with 15 bases between. The germline gives CDR1 MDHEN, CDR2 SYDVKM. CDR3 length: 15 residues. The CDR3 spells CASTFATVTYNEQFF. The CDR3 region has the DNA TGTGCCAGCACCTTCGCGACAGTTACCTACAATGAGCAGTTCTTC.

This clone was seen only once. The rearrangement joins TRBV5-1 to TRBJ2-7, with a possible D match to TRBD1 (5 bases). CDR3 length: 13 amino acids. V was trimmed by 1 base and J by 5 bases, leaving 10 bases between them. Germline CDR1 reads SGHRS; CDR2 reads YFSETQ. CDR3 sequence reads: CASSLFAGNEQYF. For the CDR3, the DNA is TGCGCCAGCAGCTTGTTTGCAGGGAACGAGCAGTACTTC.

The table lists this clone with a few counts. The chain's CDR3 is CASSMSSASSYNEQFF. DNA of the CDR3: TGTGCCAGTAGTATGTCTAGCGCGAGCTCCTACAATGAGCAGTTCTTC. The J gene is TRBJ2-1, the V gene TRBV19; possible D gene TRBD2, 6 bases. Trimming cost V 3 bases and J 0 bases, with 12 bases left between them. The CDR3 sequence is 16 residues long. Germline CDR1 and CDR2: LNHDA and SQIVND (reference sequence).

This chain links TRBV11-2 with TRBJ2-3, with 10 bases aligning to TRBD2. Trimming at V came to 2 bases and at J to 5 bases, leaving 7 bases not matched to a gene. In germline, CDR1 is SGHAT, CDR2 FQNNGV. The CDR3 runs to 16 residues. The CDR3, as DNA: TGTGCCAGCAGCTTAAACAGCGGGAGGGTTGGAGATACGCAGTATTTT. Translated, it gives CASSLNSGRVGDTQYF.

This clone is a singleton in its sample. The V call is TRBV29-1, the J call TRBJ2-5; 7 nucleotides match TRBD1. The V gene's germline CDR1 is SQVTM and CDR2 ANQGSEA. The CDR3 totals 12 residues. J was trimmed by 5 bases and V by 5 bases; bases with no gene match: 5. The CDR3 loop is CSVPGQDETQYF. The CDR3 DNA reads TGCAGCGTTCCAGGACAGGACGAGACCCAGTACTTC.

The chain combines TRBV29-1 with TRBJ1-2; the match to TRBD1 covers 8 bases. Germline CDR1 and CDR2: SQVTM and ANQGSEA. The length of the CDR3 is 13 residues. Unmatched junction bases numbered 5, after V lost 6 bases and J lost 2 bases. The CDR3 DNA is TGCAGCGTGGTTGGACAGGGCAACTATGGCTACACCTTC. It yields the protein CSVVGQGNYGYTF.

This clone was seen a single time. This chain links TRBV29-1 with TRBJ2-2; D is unclear. The germline V gene has CDR1 SQVTM and CDR2 ANQGSEA. The CDR3 is made up of 12 amino acids. The V end was cut by 3 bases, the J end by 2 bases, with 4 bases between. The CDR3 nucleotides read TGCAGCGTTGAGCGTAACACCGGGGAGCTGTTTTTT. It is translated as CSVERNTGELFF.

The chain carries TRBV19 and TRBJ1-5; D uncertain. The germline CDR1 and CDR2 sequences are LNHDA and SQIVND (reference sequence). V was pared by 3 bases and J by 6 bases, with 9 bases between. The CDR3 is made up of 13 amino acids. Here the CDR3 DNA reads TGTGCCAGTAGTATGGCGGTCGCTCAGCCCCAGCATTTT. This codes for CASSMAVAQPQHF.

This chain uses TRBV7-9 with TRBJ1-1; 8 bases map to TRBD1. This CDR3 contains 15 residues. Germline-derived CDR1 and CDR2 are SEHNR and FQNEAQ (reference sequence). Trimming took 3 bases from V and 4 from J; bases not matched to a gene: 7. CDR3 in DNA: TGTGCCAGCAGCTTCGGACAGGGATGGAGCACTGAAGCTTTCTTT. Translation gives CASSFGQGWSTEAFF.

This clone has more than one count but fewer than ten. The rearrangement uses TRBV7-9 and TRBJ2-5; 7 bases map to TRBD1. The tail of the sequence fits TRBJ2-7 better, so the J call may be wrong. The CDR3 spans 15 residues. Germline CDR1 and CDR2: SEHNR and FQNEAQ (reference sequence). The CDR3 DNA is TGTGCCAGCAGCCCCTTCGGGCAGGGGGCCTACGAGCAGTACTTC. It is translated as CASSPFGQGAYEQYF.

The DNA of the CDR3 is TGTGCCAGTAGTATACAGGGGGCATTCTCTGGAAACACCATATATTTT. This sequence encodes CASSIQGAFSGNTIYF. V usage is TRBV19 and J usage is TRBJ1-3; 8 bases fit TRBD1. Germline V gene sequence: CDR1 LNHDA, CDR2 SQIVND (reference sequence). The junction had 3 bases not matched to a gene; V was cut back by 2 bases and J by 0 bases. CDR3 length: 16 residues. Based on the CDR3 plus reference TRBV19 and TRBJ1-3, the full variable domain is DGGITQSPKYLFRKEGQNVTLSCEQNLNHDAMYWYRQDPGQGLRLIYYSQIVNDFQKGDIAEGYSVSREKKESFPLTVTSAQKNPTAFYLCASSIQGAFSGNTIYFGEGSWLTVV.

V is TRBV11-2 and J is TRBJ2-2; 10 bases align to TRBD1. There are 16 residues in the CDR3. CDR1 is SGHAT and CDR2 is FQNNGV in the germline V gene. V was clipped by 2 bases and J by 5 bases; unmatched bases: 5. In nucleotides, the CDR3 is TGTGCCAGCAGCTTATTCCAGGGACAGGGGACCGGGGAGCTGTTTTTT. It specifies CASSLFQGQGTGELFF.

This clone was detected a few times. The chain is built from TRBV19 and TRBJ2-1; 9 bases fit TRBD2. Germline CDR1 reads LNHDA; CDR2 reads SQIVND (reference sequence). Losses at the gene ends were 5 bases for V and 5 bases for J; bases not matched to a gene: 4. This CDR3 has 14 amino acids. The chain's CDR3 is CASSPGTSHNEQFF. The DNA for the CDR3 is TGTGCCAGTAGTCCCGGGACTAGCCACAATGAGCAGTTCTTC.

The chain recombines TRBV2 with TRBJ2-1; D call uncertain. The CDR3 has 13 residues. Germline CDR1 is SNHLY and CDR2 is FYNNEI. With 9 bases removed from V and 1 base from J, the gap between germline ends came to 10 bases. For the CDR3, the DNA is TGTGCCAGTTGCCAGATATCCTACAATGAGCAGTTCTTC. Translated: CASCQISYNEQFF.

The CDR3 DNA follows: TGTGCCTGGAGGGTTTCTGGGGGCCATGAGCAGTTCTTC. It translates to CAWRVSGGHEQFF. This chain uses TRBV30 with TRBJ2-1, with a tentative D call TRBD1 (6 bases). Germline values: CDR1 GTSNPN, CDR2 SVGIG (reference sequence). The CDR3 length is 13 residues. V lost 3 bases and J 8 bases, leaving 14 bases between the germline ends.

The J gene is TRBJ2-3, the V gene TRBV5-1, with 7 positions matching TRBD2. Germline values: CDR1 SGHRS, CDR2 YFSETQ. The CDR3 loop spans 14 amino acids. V lost 2 bases, J lost 0 bases, and 0 bases stayed unmatched. CDR3 sequence reads: CASSFSGSTDTQYF. The DNA for the CDR3 is TGCGCCAGCAGCTTTAGCGGGAGCACAGATACGCAGTATTTT.